Listed here are 18 T cell receptor beta chains from one sample, sequenced in a study of blood T cells in healthy people across ages. It was with a sample-barcoded 5' primer and a J-beta primer mix that a second PCR of roughly 7 to 12 cycles was run. TCRdb redid the calling of the 5' RACE reads with MiXCR, one entry per CDR3 protein. The sample lists 1.5 million or so distinct CDR3 sequences; around two fifths were seen once. What was sequenced was blood. Every receptor here comes from a woman younger than 35 in good health.

This clonotype was found a few times. The chain recombines TRBV12-3 or TRBV12-4 with TRBJ2-1; D remains ambiguous. Trimming left V 6 bases short and J 4 bases short, with 7 bases between. CDR3 length: 12 residues. The DNA of the CDR3 is TGTGCCAGCAGGAATCTATACAATGAGCAGTTCTTC. It translates to CASRNLYNEQFF.

This clonotype showed up just once. The J gene is TRBJ2-1, the V gene TRBV6-1, with 8 bases matching TRBD2. V gave up 9 bases and J gave up 1 base; unmatched junction bases: 14. Per the germline V gene, CDR1 is MNHNS and CDR2 is SASEGT. The CDR3 covers 17 residues. Here the CDR3 reads CASSPDLRGVSYNEQFF. The CDR3 nucleotides read TGTGCCAGTAGCCCGGACTTGCGGGGGGTTTCCTACAATGAGCAGTTCTTC.

The gene calls are TRBV5-1 and TRBJ2-3, with no clear D. The CDR3 runs to 15 residues. Germline CDR1 SGHRS, CDR2 YFSETQ. V was trimmed by 4 bases and J by 0 bases, leaving 12 bases between them. CDR3 DNA sequence: TGCGCCAGCAGCGTGGTCGACTCTAGCACAGATACGCAGTATTTT. Translating gives CASSVVDSSTDTQYF.

This sequence joins TRBV28 and TRBJ2-5, with TRBD2 identical over 8 bases. V gave up 8 bases and J gave up 5 bases; unmatched junction bases: 10. Germline CDR1 is MDHEN and CDR2 is SYDVKM. CDR3 length: 14 amino acids. This chain's CDR3 is CASLRGGLEETQYF. CDR3 nucleotides: TGTGCCAGCCTACGGGGGGGCCTAGAGGAGACCCAGTACTTC.

The J gene is TRBJ2-7, the V gene TRBV20-1, with 7 bases fitting TRBD1. CDR3 length: 14 amino acids. With V trimmed by 3 bases and J by 4 bases, 9 bases remained unmatched. CDR1 is DFQATT, CDR2 SNEGSKA, per germline (reference sequence). The CDR3 here is CSARGAGTEYEQYF. CDR3 in DNA: TGCAGTGCTAGGGGTGCCGGGACAGAGTACGAGCAGTACTTC.

The chain recombines TRBV20-1 with TRBJ1-1; D is unresolved. This CDR3 has 14 residues. Between the trimmed V and J ends, which lost 3 bases and 1 base, there was a span of 12 bases. CDR1 DFQATT and CDR2 SNEGSKA come from the germline V gene (reference sequence). The CDR3 nucleotides read TGCAGTGCTAGGCTTGGAATGTGGAACACTGAAGCTTTCTTT. It yields the protein CSARLGMWNTEAFF.

This clonotype was seen a handful of times. The rearrangement joins TRBV5-1 to TRBJ2-3; the D is unclear. Per germline, CDR1 SGHRS and CDR2 YFSETQ. The CDR3 consists of 15 residues. With 1 base removed from V and 2 bases from J, the gap between germline ends came to 11 bases. The DNA for the CDR3 is TGCGCCAGCAGCTTGTTACCTGTGTTCACAGATACGCAGTATTTT. Protein sequence: CASSLLPVFTDTQYF.

This sequence joins TRBV7-9 and TRBJ2-5; D may be TRBD1 (5 bases). This CDR3 is 14 amino acids long. Per the germline V gene, CDR1 is SEHNR and CDR2 is FQNEAQ (reference sequence). V was clipped by 3 bases and J by 2 bases, with 10 bases between them. The CDR3 region has the DNA TGTGCCAGCAGCTTCGACAGCCTTCAAGAGACCCAGTACTTC. This translates into CASSFDSLQETQYF.

This clonotype appeared a single time. The germline gene is not matched at one end of the junction; a read error may be the cause. V gene TRBV6-2 or TRBV6-3 combines with J gene TRBJ1-5; 9 bases match TRBD1. Germline CDR1 is MNHEY and CDR2 is SVGEGT. The length of the CDR3 is 16 residues. The CDR3 region is CASSYGTGRGNRPQHF. The CDR3 bases are TGTGCCAGCAGTTACGGGACAGGGCGCGGCAATCGGCCCCAGCATTTT.

The chain links TRBV2 to TRBJ2-3; D may be TRBD1 or TRBD2 (6 bases each). The ends were cut back, 3 bases at V and 8 bases at J, with 18 bases in the middle. The CDR3 runs to 15 residues. Germline V gene lookup returns CDR1 SNHLY and CDR2 FYNNEI. CDR3 sequence reads: CASSDEGSGASTQYF. The CDR3 DNA is TGTGCCAGCAGTGATGAGGGCTCGGGGGCGAGTACGCAGTATTTT.

This chain links TRBV24-1 with TRBJ2-7; TRBD2 aligns across 8 bases. The V and J ends lost 0 bases and 7 bases, in that order; junction bases with no gene match: 7. CDR3 length: 15 amino acids. Germline V gives CDR1 KGHDR, CDR2 SFDVKD. The CDR3 bases are TGTGCCACCAGTGATTTGACGGGAGGGACCGGAGAGCAGTACTTC. Residues: CATSDLTGGTGEQYF.

As regards this clonotype: A much larger clonotype is one base distant, so this may be a read error. V gene TRBV27 combines with J gene TRBJ2-1, with TRBD2 matching over 8 bases. The DNA end lines up better with TRBJ2-7; the J call may be wrong. CDR3 length: 14 amino acids. In germline, CDR1 is MNHEY, CDR2 SMNVEV (reference sequence). For the CDR3, the DNA is TGTGCCAGCAGCGCCGGGACTAGGCCCAATGAGCAGTACTTC. Its protein is CASSAGTRPNEQYF.

This rearrangement joins TRBV30 to TRBJ1-6; D uncertain. Looked up from germline, CDR1 is GTSNPN and CDR2 is SVGIG (reference sequence). With 2 bases removed from V and 0 bases from J, the gap between germline ends came to 5 bases. This CDR3 has 14 residues. The CDR3 region has the DNA TGTGCCTGGAGTCTTAGCTCCTATAATTCACCCCTCCACTTT. Residues: CAWSLSSYNSPLHF. Combining the CDR3 with reference TRBV30 and TRBJ1-6 gives the whole variable domain SQTIHQWPATLVQPVGSPLSLECTVEGTSNPNLYWYRQAAGRGLQLLFYSVGIGQISSEVPQNLSASRPQDRQFILSSKKLLLSDSGFYLCAWSLSSYNSPLHFGNGTRLTVT.

This clonotype was observed a few times. The rearrangement links TRBV20-1 to TRBJ2-5, with 9 positions matching TRBD1. CDR3 length equals 14 residues. CDR1 is DFQATT, CDR2 SNEGSKA, per germline (reference sequence). V lost 4 bases and J lost 11; bases outside the gene matches: 14. CDR3 region: CSATLGQGSNEQYF. In DNA form, the CDR3 reads TGCAGTGCTACCTTAGGACAGGGGTCAAATGAGCAGTACTTC.

This clonotype was detected only a few times. The chain carries TRBV27 and TRBJ1-2, with D perhaps matching TRBD1 (5 bases). CDR1 is MNHEY, CDR2 SMNVEV, per germline (reference sequence). The CDR3 covers 14 residues. The V and J ends lost 5 bases and 5 bases respectively, with 15 bases between them. The DNA of the CDR3 is TGTGCCAGCAGTCTCGAAGGACAATTGTATGGCTACACCTTC. It codes for CASSLEGQLYGYTF.

This chain joins TRBV20-1 and TRBJ2-7; a weak D match, TRBD1 (6 bases). The CDR3 has 15 residues. CDR1 is DFQATT and CDR2 is SNEGSKA in the germline V gene (reference sequence). Trimming stripped 0 bases from V and 6 bases from J, with 18 bases between. CDR3 residues: CSARDLGVLGGEQYF. The DNA of the CDR3 is TGCAGTGCTAGAGATCTGGGCGTACTAGGGGGCGAGCAGTACTTC.

This clonotype was counted between two and nine times. The chain combines TRBV28 with TRBJ1-6; TRBD1 agrees at 7 bases. J lost 8 bases, V lost 6 bases, and 7 bases had no gene match. CDR1 is MDHEN and CDR2 is SYDVKM in the germline V gene. The CDR3 length is 14 residues. The chain's CDR3 is CASRRQGRDSPLHF. CDR3 coding DNA: TGTGCCAGCAGAAGACAGGGTCGGGATTCACCCCTCCACTTT.

The chain uses TRBV20-1 and TRBJ2-1; the D gene is possibly TRBD1 (5 bases). The CDR3 loop spans 12 amino acids. Trimming cost V 4 bases and J 7 bases, with 11 bases left between them. Germline-derived CDR1 and CDR2 are DFQATT and SNEGSKA (reference sequence). Here the CDR3 reads CSATDQGNEQFF. CDR3 DNA sequence: TGCAGTGCTACCGACCAGGGTAATGAGCAGTTCTTC.